This T cell receptor (beta chain) comes out of a study of blood T cells in healthy people across ages. Whole-study context: Template switching picked up about one barcoded beta molecule for each two T cells. Study-wide points: Calculation of diversity from one million T cells yielded estimates considered to be underestimates.

This clonotype was detected only a few times. Its antigen is still unknown. PCR was performed a second time for roughly 7 to 11 cycles using a sample-barcoded 5' primer and a J-beta primer mix. TCRdb re-derived calls from the 5' RACE reads in MiXCR, one entry per CDR3 protein. The data show more than 900,000 distinct CDR3 sequences, with almost 30% seen just once and 10% held by the top ten. The germline gives CDR1 LGHNA, CDR2 YSLEER. The germline V and J ends were trimmed by 0 bases and 0 bases, with 9 bases remaining between them. The CDR3 sequence is 16 residues long. This sample also belongs to another study, concerning T cells of mothers and their children. That publication notes: Every mother supplied over 8 million TCR beta CDR3 reads and every child around 3 million. Related mother-child pairs shared slightly more overlap than unrelated pairs, but the difference was non-significant.

The V call is TRBV4-3, the J call TRBJ2-1; possibly TRBD2 for D (5 bases). Sequences were obtained from blood. The receptor was isolated from a woman between 40 and 55 years old in good health. The CDR3 nucleotides read TGCGCCAGCAGCCAAGATCGGGGATCCTCCTACAATGAGCAGTTCTTC. It yields the protein CASSQDRGSSYNEQFF.